This T cell receptor beta chain was captured in a study of blood T cell repertoires in COVID-19 (dated by TCRdb to 2018 to 2020). Background for the entire study: The collaborator samples originated in the United States, Italy and Spain and spanned the acute and convalescent phases of COVID-19. The material from the prospective study consisted of cDNA or gDNA derived from T cells, B-cell-depleted T cells, or PBMCs. Deeply sampled blood TCRbeta repertoires from subjects exposed to, actively infected with, or recovered from COVID-19 were included in the dataset. The repertoires were released in a freely available public database meant as a resource for research on the immune response to SARS-CoV-2. Samples came from the ongoing ImmuneRACE study (first 160 participants) plus 1,254 subjects from 6 global collaborators. Nearly every sample came with metadata listing a de-identified subject ID, COVID-19 status, age in years and sex. Where available, HLA class I and class II types were taken from metadata supplied by the sample provider and were not determined by assay-based typing. Overall study results and their limits: The quantity of clinical and demographic metadata differed by source and by participant and was supplied without curation.

The immunoSEQ Assay, a bias-controlled multiplex PCR, was used to amplify TCRbeta CDR3 regions from genomic DNA. The authors processed their data as follows. Nucleated cell counts per sample were estimated from amplification of reference gene primers within the assay. To quantify the absolute abundance of each unique TCRbeta CDR3 rearrangement, sequence reads were collapsed and filtered. For each sample, productive Simpson clonality was calculated by taking the square root of Simpson's diversity index across productive rearrangements. TCRdb mirrors the immuneACCESS table, restricted to in-frame sequences. Some clones are absent from its copies; in checked studies, under half trace to an unresolved V gene, and the reason for the others is unknown. From that table come the V and J calls and clone size; the DNA was used to work out D and trimming. This sample gives 200,000 to 300,000 clones in total; around 86% of them show up just once. The ten largest clones represent roughly 5.6% of the sample.

One collaborating source in Seattle enrolled patients while the patients were actively infected and followed the patients over time throughout the course of disease. Whole blood was collected in K2EDTA tubes by collaborating institutions according to the institutions' own protocols. For TCRbeta analysis, collaborators shipped samples in one of three forms: frozen whole blood, isolated PBMCs, or DNA extracted from either of those sample types. As concerns this clone: It has no known antigen specificity. No base quality information exists; no much larger clone differs at one position.

The sample consisted of peripheral blood. This receptor was taken from a woman in her sixties with COVID-19, enrolled during active disease.

The sequence in DNA is TGTGCCAGCACCTCAAGTGCGGGAGGGGCAGAGACCCAGTACTTC. It encodes CASTSSAGGAETQYF. The receptor chain draws on TRBV6-5 and TRBJ2-5, with 9 central nucleotides matching TRBD2. Measured from the cysteine to the phenylalanine, the CDR3 is 15 residues long. Only the CDR3 DNA stays, 45 bases, in frame from base 1. The germline V gene sets CDR1 to MNHEY and CDR2 to SVGAGI. The V end gives up 7 bases and the J end 4 bases, leaving 10 bases in the junction not matched to a gene.